The text below deals with one TCR beta chain. Its antigen is unidentified. The assay was immunoSEQ multiplex PCR, and TCRdb's table has in-frame clones only and misses some. The data show 120,000 to 150,000 clones, approximately 90% seen once. This entry comes from a study of T cell responses to AZD1222 COVID-19 vaccine. The CDR3 extends over 14 amino acids. Germline lookup yields CDR1 SEHNR and CDR2 FQNEAQ (reference sequence). V lost 5 bases and J lost 3; bases outside the gene matches: 3. The study, taken as a whole, reports: Baseline serology detected seropositivity in only 6 or 7 AZD1222 recipients.

The chain joins TRBV7-9 to TRBJ1-3, with TRBD1 matching 8 bases. The specimen comprised peripheral blood, sampled 28 days after the second AZD1222 dose. This sequence originates from an adult who received the AZD1222 COVID-19 vaccine. The CDR3 sequence: CASSQGQGGNTIYF. Written as DNA, the CDR3 is TGTGCCAGCAGCCAAGGACAGGGTGGAAACACCATATATTTT. Using reference TRBV7-9 and TRBJ1-3 for the parts outside the CDR3, the full variable domain is DTGVSQNPRHKITKRGQNVTFRCDPISEHNRLYWYRQTLGQGPEFLTYFQNEAQLEKSRLLSDRFSAERPKGSFSTLEIQRTEQGDSAMYLCASSQGQGGNTIYFGEGSWLTVV.